Listed below are T cell receptor beta chains from one sample, sequenced in a study of long-term antiretroviral therapy in people with HIV. The method was immunoSEQ multiplex PCR; TCRdb's version includes in-frame clones alone and lacks a portion of them. The table records 25,000 to 35,000 clones, about 82% of them present only once. Sample: unsorted PBMCs, taken 0.8 years after starting antiretroviral therapy. These receptors were collected from a woman in her 30s with HIV. Each CDR3 is given with its conserved first and last residue. The D gene is left open where the match is weak.

cdr3_length j_call v_call d_call cdr3_aa cdr3_nt
14 TRBJ1-3 TRBV5-5 NA CASSPAGDGNTIYF TGTGCCAGCAGCCCCGCCGGGGATGGAAACACCATATATTTT
16 TRBJ1-2 TRBV13 TRBD1 CASRPGQGKRGEGYTF TGTGCCAGCAGACCCGGACAGGGTAAAAGGGGAGAAGGCTACACCTTC
15 TRBJ1-2 TRBV28 NA CASSPSHGLRGGYTF TGTGCCAGCAGTCCGTCGCACGGGCTAAGAGGAGGCTACACCTTC
13 TRBJ1-5 TRBV10-2 NA CASRSNSNQPQHF TGCGCCAGCAGGAGCAATAGCAATCAGCCCCAGCATTTT
14 TRBJ1-5 TRBV19 NA CASSTAHSNQPQHF TGTGCCAGTAGTACCGCCCATAGCAATCAGCCCCAGCATTTT
15 TRBJ1-1 TRBV7-9 TRBD1 CASSYKQGENTEAFF TGTGCCAGCAGCTATAAACAGGGGGAGAACACTGAAGCTTTCTTT
12 TRBJ1-4 TRBV30 NA CAWSFTREKLFF TGTGCCTGGAGTTTTACTCGGGAAAAACTGTTTTTT
16 TRBJ2-3 TRBV7-9 TRBD1 CASSILWTGSTDTQYF TGTGCCAGCAGCATTCTATGGACAGGGAGCACAGATACGCAGTATTTT
15 TRBJ2-1 TRBV9 NA CASSRLVATYNEQFF TGTGCCAGCTCGAGGTTGGTCGCGACCTACAATGAGCAGTTCTTC
16 TRBJ2-1 TRBV15 NA CATSGRTGRGYNEQFF TGTGCCACCAGCGGTCGGACCGGCCGGGGCTACAATGAGCAGTTCTTC
14 TRBJ1-1 TRBV7-2 NA CASVPRGHVSEAFF TGTGCCAGCGTCCCAAGGGGTCACGTGTCTGAAGCTTTCTTT